This passage covers 30 T cell receptor beta chains from one sample sequenced in a study of T-cell memory formation after mild COVID-19. TCRdb recomputed calls from the 5' RACE reads with MiXCR, one row per CDR3 protein. The data show tens of thousands of distinct CDR3 sequences, 6% to 6.5% seen once. The sequenced sample consisted of PBMCs or a T cell subset sorted from them (not recorded which). These receptors were collected from an adult who had mild COVID-19 (a few samples of this study predate the infection). Cell type and time point are not known.

The V gene is TRBV4-1, the J gene TRBJ1-5; D is unresolved. V lost 4 bases to trimming and J lost 5 bases, with 12 bases between them. Looked up from germline, CDR1 is MGHRA and CDR2 is YSYEKL. The CDR3 spans 14 residues. Here the CDR3 DNA reads TGCGCCAGCAGCCCTGGGGTCGGCGATCAGCCCCAGCATTTT. It translates to CASSPGVGDQPQHF.

This clonotype has ten or more counts. The rearrangement links TRBV10-3 to TRBJ1-5; no reliable D call. Germline loops: CDR1 ENHRY, CDR2 SYGVKD. The length of the CDR3 is 12 residues. Trimming removed 3 bases from V and 4 bases from J, with 4 bases in between. CDR3 residues: CAISDRNQPQHF. The CDR3 DNA follows: TGTGCCATCAGTGACAGGAATCAGCCCCAGCATTTT.

This clonotype was observed many times. The V gene is TRBV6-6, the J gene TRBJ1-1, with D maybe TRBD1 (6 bases). The CDR3 extends over 15 amino acids. The V end was cut by 2 bases, the J end by 4 bases, with 14 bases between. Germline lookup yields CDR1 MNHNY and CDR2 SVGAGI (reference sequence). CDR3: CASSYRDTGRTEAFF. The CDR3 nucleotides read TGTGCCAGCAGTTACAGGGACACGGGTCGCACTGAAGCTTTCTTT.

The chain links TRBV7-2 to TRBJ2-3; no firm D call. V lost 5 bases, J lost 5 bases, and 11 bases lay in between. The CDR3 runs to 13 residues. Per the germline V gene, CDR1 is SGHTA and CDR2 is FQGNSA. CDR3 nucleotide sequence: TGTGCCAGCAGCGTTCCTTGGCTAGATACGCAGTATTTT. This sequence encodes CASSVPWLDTQYF.

The V and J genes are TRBV6-5 and TRBJ2-3, with TRBD1 matching 7 bases. The trim removed 10 bases at V and 6 bases at J, leaving 10 bases unmatched. This CDR3 spans 13 amino acids. The germline gives CDR1 MNHEY, CDR2 SVGAGI. The CDR3 DNA is TGTGCCATCCGACAGGGTTTCGGGGATACGCAGTATTTT. It specifies CAIRQGFGDTQYF.

This sequence joins TRBV29-1 and TRBJ2-2; D might be TRBD1 (5 bases). Germline V gene lookup returns CDR1 SQVTM and CDR2 ANQGSEA. Between the trimmed V and J ends, which lost 7 bases and 2 bases, there was a span of 11 bases. The CDR3 totals 13 residues. The CDR3: CSGGRGNTGELFF. In DNA form, the CDR3 reads TGCAGCGGGGGAAGGGGCAACACCGGGGAGCTGTTTTTT.

This clonotype has at least ten counts. This chain uses TRBV12-3 or TRBV12-4 with TRBJ2-1; possible D gene TRBD2, 5 bases. The CDR3 totals 12 residues. V gave up 6 bases and J gave up 8 bases, with 11 bases separating them. Written as DNA, the CDR3 is TGTGCCAGCAGGGACTCGATATATGAGCAGTTCTTC. It translates to CASRDSIYEQFF.

The genes are TRBV5-1 and TRBJ2-3; D is possibly TRBD1 or TRBD2 (5 bases each). The germline V and J ends were trimmed by 4 bases and 0 bases, with 15 bases remaining between them. CDR1 SGHRS and CDR2 YFSETQ come from the germline V gene. The CDR3 runs to 16 residues. The CDR3 DNA follows: TGCGCCAGCAGCCTAGGGACGCTAAGTAGCACAGATACGCAGTATTTT. Amino acids: CASSLGTLSSTDTQYF.

V usage is TRBV6-5 and J usage is TRBJ2-7, with TRBD1 as a possible D gene (6 bases). CDR3 length: 12 amino acids. V lost 5 bases to trimming and J lost 13 bases, with 18 bases between them. CDR1 and CDR2 (germline): MNHEY, SVGAGI. This CDR3 is CASSPTGQTRYF. The CDR3 DNA follows: TGTGCCAGCAGTCCCACAGGACAGACGCGCTACTTC.

V and J are TRBV7-2 and TRBJ2-7, with D hard to call. CDR3 length equals 12 residues. Germline-derived CDR1 and CDR2 are SGHTA and FQGNSA. The ends were cut back, 1 base at V and 7 bases at J, with 8 bases in the middle. The DNA of the CDR3 is TGTGCCAGCAGCTTAGAGGTGGGAGAGCAGTACTTC. Translated: CASSLEVGEQYF.

This clonotype is judged medium-sized (0.01 to 0.1%). This chain links TRBV20-1 with TRBJ2-7, with 7 positions matching TRBD1. This CDR3 comprises 13 residues. Germline V CDR1 and CDR2: DFQATT, SNEGSKA (reference sequence). V dropped 3 bases and J dropped 2; count of bases not matched to a gene: 4. The DNA for the CDR3 is TGCAGTGCTAGGGGGGACAGCCCCTACGAGCAGTACTTC. Its translation is CSARGDSPYEQYF.

In its sample, this clonotype was seen a few times. The chain has TRBV7-9 and TRBJ1-2; D gene unclear. This CDR3 spans 13 amino acids. Germline CDR1 SEHNR, CDR2 FQNEAQ (reference sequence). The V end lost 4 bases, the J end lost 2 bases, and 8 bases lay between the germline ends. CDR3 region: CASSSGRNYGYTF. CDR3 DNA sequence: TGTGCCAGCAGCTCCGGGAGGAACTATGGCTACACCTTC.

J is TRBJ1-1 and V is TRBV6-2 or TRBV6-3; 8 positions match TRBD1. The J segment lost 4 bases and the V segment lost 2 bases, leaving 0 bases of the junction unmatched. Germline loops: CDR1 MNHEY, CDR2 SVGEGT. The CDR3 sequence is 13 residues long. CDR3 residues: CASSYTGGTEAFF. The CDR3 nucleotides read TGTGCCAGCAGTTACACAGGGGGCACTGAAGCTTTCTTT.

This clonotype has only a few counts. The chain recombines TRBV5-1 with TRBJ1-2; D remains ambiguous. The V end was cut by 2 bases, the J end by 4 bases, with 6 bases between. The CDR3 is 12 amino acids. Germline V CDR1 and CDR2: SGHRS, YFSETQ. Here the CDR3 DNA reads TGCGCCAGCAGCTTACAAGGCTATGGCTACACCTTC. Protein sequence: CASSLQGYGYTF.

The sample holds many counts of this clonotype. This chain uses TRBV4-2 with TRBJ2-5; D perhaps matches TRBD2 (7 bases). Germline V gene sequence: CDR1 LGHNA, CDR2 YNFKEQ. The ends were cut back, 3 bases at V and 4 bases at J, with 18 bases in the middle. The CDR3 loop spans 16 amino acids. The chain's CDR3 is CASSQAWGGAVETQYF. Here the CDR3 DNA reads TGTGCCAGCAGCCAGGCATGGGGGGGCGCGGTAGAGACCCAGTACTTC.

This clonotype was seen a few times. The rearrangement links TRBV12-3 or TRBV12-4 to TRBJ2-1, with 8 bases identical to TRBD1. The CDR3 is 15 residues long. After removal of 2 bases from V and 5 bases from J, the junction contained 5 bases not matched to a gene. Here the CDR3 reads CASSLPRGLNNEQFF. The CDR3 nucleotides are TGTGCCAGCAGTTTACCCAGGGGGCTGAACAATGAGCAGTTCTTC.

The chain is built from TRBV25-1 and TRBJ1-4; 7 bases are shared with TRBD1. After removal of 0 bases from V and 7 bases from J, the junction contained 5 bases not matched to a gene. The CDR3 totals 15 residues. Per germline, CDR1 MGHDK and CDR2 SYGVNS. Here the CDR3 reads CASSEYRQGGEKLFF. Written as DNA, the CDR3 is TGTGCCAGCAGTGAATATCGACAGGGTGGTGAAAAACTGTTTTTT.

Only a few counts were recorded for this clonotype. The chain is built from TRBV3-1 and TRBJ2-1; D not resolved. This CDR3 comprises 14 residues. Germline CDR1 reads LGHDT; CDR2 reads YNNKEL (reference sequence). Trimming left V 0 bases short and J 9 bases short, with 12 bases between. The CDR3 nucleotides read TGTGCCAGCAGCCAAGATGTTTCGCGCGGTGAGCAGTTCTTC. Translating it yields CASSQDVSRGEQFF.

The sample holds many counts of this clonotype. The CDR3: CASSFRGPGELFF. CDR3 nucleotide sequence: TGTGCCAGCAGTTTTAGGGGCCCCGGGGAGCTGTTTTTT. V usage is TRBV12-3 or TRBV12-4 and J usage is TRBJ2-2; D may be TRBD1 (5 bases). Trimming left V 3 bases short and J 6 bases short, with 8 bases between. The CDR3 contains 13 residues.

The chain is built from TRBV4-1 and TRBJ2-6, with D possibly called TRBD1 or TRBD2 (5 bases each). CDR3 length equals 17 residues. The V end was cut by 4 bases, the J end by 0 bases, with 13 bases between. Germline CDR1 is MGHRA and CDR2 is YSYEKL. The CDR3 here is CASSPEDGTSGANVLTF. As DNA, the CDR3 is TGCGCCAGCAGCCCCGAGGACGGGACCTCTGGGGCCAACGTCCTGACTTTC.

This clonotype appeared many times. The rearrangement uses TRBV12-3 or TRBV12-4 and TRBJ2-2; 7 bases agree with TRBD1. CDR3 length: 14 amino acids. J gave up 2 bases and V 6 bases, and 3 bases lay outside the gene matches. The CDR3 here is CASRQGRNTGELFF. The DNA of the CDR3 is TGTGCCAGCAGACAGGGGCGAAACACCGGGGAGCTGTTTTTT.

This clonotype was detected a few times. CDR3: CASSLRTSGLSNTGELFF. For the CDR3, the DNA is TGTGCCAGCAGCCTACGGACTAGCGGGCTTTCGAACACCGGGGAGCTGTTTTTT. This chain connects TRBV7-8 to TRBJ2-2; 11 bases align to TRBD2. CDR3 size: 18 residues. Germline CDR1 reads SGHVS; CDR2 reads FQNEAQ. V dropped 5 bases and J dropped 0; count of bases not matched to a gene: 8.

This clonotype has more than one count but fewer than ten. This rearrangement joins TRBV20-1 to TRBJ2-7, with no clear D. In germline, CDR1 is DFQATT, CDR2 SNEGSKA (reference sequence). This CDR3 spans 15 amino acids. Trimming took off 0 bases at V and 0 bases at J, with 12 bases between the two ends. CDR3 amino acids: CSARDRILASYEQYF. The CDR3, as DNA: TGCAGTGCTAGAGATCGGATTTTGGCCTCCTACGAGCAGTACTTC.

In this sample, this clonotype turned up many times. This chain uses TRBV5-5 with TRBJ2-1; no reliable D call. From germline, CDR1 is SGHKS and CDR2 YYEKEE (reference sequence). V shed 1 base and J shed 15 bases, with 20 bases lying between them. The CDR3 contains 14 residues. In DNA form, the CDR3 reads TGTGCCAGCAGCTTGACTGGACCTGAGAGCCCCCGGTTCTTC. This codes for CASSLTGPESPRFF.

V usage is TRBV3-1 and J usage is TRBJ2-2; D is ambiguous. With 0 bases removed from V and 3 bases from J, the gap between germline ends came to 8 bases. Germline V lookup: CDR1 LGHDT, CDR2 YNNKEL (reference sequence). This CDR3 contains 15 residues. The CDR3 DNA reads TGTGCCAGCAGCCAAGAAGGCGGTTACACCGGGGAGCTGTTTTTT. Translated: CASSQEGGYTGELFF.

This clonotype was counted ten times or more. The chain joins TRBV5-1 to TRBJ1-2; no reliable D call. V shed 0 bases and J shed 5 bases, with 14 bases lying between them. CDR3 length equals 15 residues. CDR1 is SGHRS, CDR2 YFSETQ, per germline. The CDR3 loop reads CASSLATTDGYGYTF. CDR3 in DNA: TGCGCCAGCAGCTTGGCTACCACGGACGGATATGGCTACACCTTC.

By share of the sample, this clonotype is medium-sized. The rearrangement joins TRBV6-5 to TRBJ1-5; D is unresolved. The CDR3 is 13 residues long. The germline V and J ends were trimmed by 4 bases and 1 base, with 5 bases remaining between them. Germline V gives CDR1 MNHEY, CDR2 SVGAGI. CDR3 sequence: CASSSWSNQPQHF. CDR3 bases: TGTGCCAGCAGTTCATGGAGCAATCAGCCCCAGCATTTT.

The chain recombines TRBV18 with TRBJ2-7, with D perhaps matching TRBD2 (5 bases). The CDR3 runs to 16 residues. V gave up 3 bases and J gave up 0 bases, with 15 bases separating them. Per germline, CDR1 KGHSH and CDR2 LQKENI. CDR3 DNA sequence: TGTGCCAGCTCACCTCTGGCGGGCCCCAGCTCCTACGAGCAGTACTTC. Encoded protein: CASSPLAGPSSYEQYF. The whole variable domain, filled in from reference TRBV18 and TRBJ2-7, reads NAGVMQNPRHLVRRRGQEARLRCSPMKGHSHVYWYRQLPEEGLKFMVYLQKENIIDESGMPKERFSAEFPKEGPSILRIQQVVRGDSAAYFCASSPLAGPSSYEQYFGPGTRLTVT.

This clonotype was seen many times. This chain connects TRBV12-3 or TRBV12-4 to TRBJ2-1; D is unclear. The CDR3 spans 11 residues. Deletions cut 5 bases from V and 8 bases from J, with 7 bases between. The CDR3 coding sequence is TGTGCCAGCAGTAGAAGCCATGAGCAGTTCTTC. This encodes CASSRSHEQFF.

This clonotype was observed a few times. The rearrangement uses TRBV4-2 and TRBJ2-5; 13 bases line up with TRBD2. Germline CDR1 reads LGHNA; CDR2 reads YNFKEQ. The CDR3 sequence is 17 residues long. V shed 1 base, J shed 5 bases, and the junction held 7 bases outside the gene matches. CDR3 protein: CASSQVGLAGVGETQYF. In DNA, the CDR3 is TGTGCCAGCAGCCAAGTTGGACTAGCGGGAGTTGGGGAGACCCAGTACTTC.